This TCR beta chain was captured by sequencing in a study of STAT5B mutations in CD4+ large granular lymphocyte leukemia. Whole-study context: Among healthy controls, a particular HLA allele went with more CDR3 'QG' motifs.

Profiling relied on immunoSEQ multiplex PCR, and the TCRdb table lists in-frame clones only, not all of them. The data hold fewer than 30,000 clones, with around 72% observed a single time. Controls came from buffy coats of healthy blood donors. Sequenced: CD4+ T cells from blood buffy coats. The TCR originated in a human donor in good health.

The CDR3 bases are TGCAGCGTTGAGATCGGCGGGGGGGCCCTGGATACGCAGTATTTT. This translates into CSVEIGGGALDTQYF. The chain uses TRBV29-1 and TRBJ2-3; 9 bases fit TRBD2. Germline V gene data show CDR1 as SQVTM and CDR2 as ANQGSEA. V lost 3 bases to trimming and J lost 6 bases; unmatched junction nucleotides: 10. The CDR3 length is 15 residues.